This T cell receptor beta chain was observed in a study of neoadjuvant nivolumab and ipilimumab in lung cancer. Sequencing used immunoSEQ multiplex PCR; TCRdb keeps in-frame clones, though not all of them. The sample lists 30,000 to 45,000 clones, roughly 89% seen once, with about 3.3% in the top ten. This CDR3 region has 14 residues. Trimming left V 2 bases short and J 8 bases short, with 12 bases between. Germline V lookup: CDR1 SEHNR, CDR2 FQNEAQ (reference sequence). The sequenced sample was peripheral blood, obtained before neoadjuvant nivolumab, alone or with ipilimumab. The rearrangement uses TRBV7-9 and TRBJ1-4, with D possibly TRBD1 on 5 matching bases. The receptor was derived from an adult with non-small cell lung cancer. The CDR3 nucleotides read TGTGCCAGCAGCTTAAGCCAGGGTCAAGAAAAACTGTTTTTT. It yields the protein CASSLSQGQEKLFF.